Following are 17 T cell receptor beta chains from one sample sequenced in a study of T cell changes during pregnancy in multiple sclerosis. Measured with immunoSEQ multiplex PCR; TCRdb has only the in-frame clones, and not every one. The repertoire includes about 79,000 clones, around 90% of them detected once, and approximately 0.45% sits in the top ten. Source: CD4+ T cells from peripheral blood mononuclear cells, taken in the second trimester of pregnancy. The receptors originated from a female donor with multiple sclerosis, enrolled in a pregnancy study.

This clone has only a few counts. The V gene is TRBV5-6, the J gene TRBJ2-1, with TRBD2 matching 10 bases. The CDR3 has 16 residues. Germline V CDR1 and CDR2: SGHDT, YYEEEE. V trimming: 1 base; J trimming: 7 bases; junction bases outside the gene matches: 8. The CDR3 nucleotides are TGTGCCAGCAGCTTGAATAGCGGGAGGACCGGAAATGAGCAGTTCTTC. Translating gives CASSLNSGRTGNEQFF.

The chain carries TRBV13 and TRBJ2-7; TRBD2 matches 9 bases. Trimming cost V 5 bases and J 2 bases; bases outside gene matches: 7. CDR1 is PRHDT and CDR2 is FYEKMQ in the germline V gene (reference sequence). This CDR3 has 15 amino acids. Here the CDR3 reads CASSQGSGGTYEQYF. CDR3 coding DNA: TGTGCCAGCAGCCAAGGTAGCGGGGGAACCTACGAGCAGTACTTC.

The chain is built from TRBV5-6 and TRBJ2-3; unclear D gene. The CDR3 has 15 amino acids. Trimming removed 0 bases from V and 5 bases from J, with 13 bases in between. The V gene's germline CDR1 is SGHDT and CDR2 YYEEEE. For the CDR3, the DNA is TGTGCCAGCAGCTTGGAGCCTAGGATGGGAGATACGCAGTATTTT. This codes for CASSLEPRMGDTQYF.

The rearrangement links TRBV5-5 to TRBJ2-1; 10 bases are a match to TRBD2. Losses at the gene ends were 5 bases for V and 4 bases for J; bases not matched to a gene: 12. The CDR3 covers 17 residues. The germline gives CDR1 SGHKS, CDR2 YYEKEE (reference sequence). The CDR3, as DNA: TGTGCCAGCAGTATTACCCTCGGACTAGCGGATTACAATGAGCAGTTCTTC. Its translation: CASSITLGLADYNEQFF.

The chain uses TRBV5-1 and TRBJ2-1; 11 bases are shared with TRBD2. Germline trimming cut 6 bases from V and 8 bases from J; bases unmatched to any gene: 10. Germline CDR1 and CDR2: SGHRS and YFSETQ. CDR3 size: 15 residues. The CDR3 sequence: CASTLAGGPSDEQFF. Written as DNA, the CDR3 is TGCGCCAGCACCCTAGCGGGGGGCCCTTCGGATGAGCAGTTCTTC.

The chain uses TRBV19 and TRBJ2-7, with 7 bases aligning to TRBD1. This CDR3 region has 13 residues. Germline V gene data show CDR1 as LNHDA and CDR2 as SQIVND (reference sequence). The ends lost 5 bases at V and 5 bases at J; junction bases unmatched: 6. CDR3 bases: TGTGCCAGTAGTCTACAGGGGATCGACGAGCAGTACTTC. Its protein is CASSLQGIDEQYF.

The V and J genes are TRBV7-9 and TRBJ1-1; 7 nucleotides align to TRBD1. The CDR3 consists of 13 residues. The germline V gene encodes CDR1 SEHNR and CDR2 FQNEAQ (reference sequence). V lost 5 bases and J lost 2; bases outside the gene matches: 2. The CDR3 nucleotides read TGTGCCAGCAGCGGACAGGCAAACACTGAAGCTTTCTTT. The encoded protein is CASSGQANTEAFF.

The gene calls are TRBV11-2 and TRBJ2-2, with a tentative D call TRBD2 (5 bases). Trimming pared 4 bases from V and 5 bases from J, leaving 14 bases between. The CDR3 consists of 15 residues. Germline V lookup: CDR1 SGHAT, CDR2 FQNNGV. The CDR3 nucleotides are TGTGCCAGCAGCTCCCGGGCAGGCGGGACCGGGGAGCTGTTTTTT. Its protein is CASSSRAGGTGELFF.

This clone was counted a single time. This chain connects TRBV7-9 to TRBJ2-7, with 12 bases aligning to TRBD2. Looked up from germline, CDR1 is SEHNR and CDR2 is FQNEAQ (reference sequence). With 2 bases clipped from V and 4 bases from J, the junction kept 12 bases outside the gene matches. The length of the CDR3 is 18 residues. Here the CDR3 DNA reads TGTGCCAGCAGCTTACGTCTAGGTGCTAGCGGGAGGGTTTACGAGCAGTACTTC. This translates into CASSLRLGASGRVYEQYF.

The rearrangement joins TRBV2 to TRBJ2-2, with 10 bases lining up with TRBD1. Per germline, CDR1 SNHLY and CDR2 FYNNEI. The CDR3 has 14 amino acids. J was trimmed by 7 bases and V by 6 bases; bases with no gene match: 5. In nucleotides, the CDR3 is TGTGCCAGCAGATCGACAGGGGGCAACGGGGAGCTGTTTTTT. This sequence encodes CASRSTGGNGELFF.

This clone was counted a single time. The J gene is TRBJ2-7, the V gene TRBV29-1, with a weak D call TRBD1 (6 bases). Trimming took off 6 bases at V and 0 bases at J, with 9 bases between the two ends. Germline loops: CDR1 SQVTM, CDR2 ANQGSEA. The CDR3 sequence is 12 residues long. This CDR3 is CSVRGYSYEQYF. CDR3 DNA sequence: TGCAGCGTCAGGGGATACTCCTACGAGCAGTACTTC.

This clone turned up a few times. This chain's CDR3 is CASSLLGQGRQPQHF. The CDR3 DNA follows: TGTGCCAGCTCACTCCTTGGGCAGGGTCGACAGCCCCAGCATTTT. J is TRBJ1-5 and V is TRBV18, with a possible D match to TRBD1 (5 bases). The length of the CDR3 is 15 residues. Between the trimmed V and J ends, which lost 4 bases and 7 bases, there was a span of 17 bases. The germline gives CDR1 KGHSH, CDR2 LQKENI.

The chain uses TRBV15 and TRBJ1-3; TRBD1 might be the D (5 bases). The CDR3 is made up of 15 amino acids. Looked up from germline, CDR1 is LNHNV and CDR2 is YYDKDF (reference sequence). Trimming cost V 0 bases and J 4 bases, with 10 bases left between them. The CDR3 coding sequence is TGTGCCACCAGCAGAGAAAGGGGATTCGGAAACACCATATATTTT. This translates into CATSRERGFGNTIYF.

The chain uses TRBV5-4 and TRBJ2-2, with 8 positions matching TRBD1. The CDR3 extends over 15 amino acids. The V and J ends lost 7 bases and 2 bases, in that order; junction bases with no gene match: 7. Germline loops: CDR1 SGHNT, CDR2 YYREEE (reference sequence). The CDR3 region is CASRKTGVNTGELFF. The CDR3 coding sequence is TGTGCCAGCCGAAAGACAGGGGTCAACACCGGGGAGCTGTTTTTT.

This chain links TRBV28 with TRBJ2-1, with TRBD2 identical over 11 bases. After removal of 6 bases from V and 0 bases from J, the junction contained 7 bases not matched to a gene. This CDR3 has 17 residues. The germline CDR1 and CDR2 sequences are MDHEN and SYDVKM. The CDR3 protein is CASSQRTSGLSYNEQFF. CDR3 in DNA: TGTGCCAGCAGCCAAAGGACTAGCGGGCTCTCCTACAATGAGCAGTTCTTC.

The chain has TRBV29-1 and TRBJ1-1, with D unclear. Germline lookup yields CDR1 SQVTM and CDR2 ANQGSEA. The CDR3 is 14 amino acids. Trimming pared 6 bases from V and 6 bases from J, leaving 20 bases between. In DNA form, the CDR3 reads TGCAGCGTGCAATTTGGCGGAGGAAACTCTGAAGCTTTCTTT. Translated: CSVQFGGGNSEAFF.

This rearrangement joins TRBV11-2 to TRBJ1-5; TRBD1 aligns across 7 bases. This CDR3 has 15 residues. With V trimmed by 0 bases and J by 4 bases, 3 bases remained unmatched. The germline CDR1 and CDR2 sequences are SGHAT and FQNNGV. The CDR3 nucleotides read TGTGCCAGCAGCTTAGATTCAGGGGGTAATCAGCCCCAGCATTTT. Residues: CASSLDSGGNQPQHF.